The present T cell receptor (beta chain) was sequenced within a study of T cells in tuberculosis. On the study more broadly: Sequenced TCRs come from CD1B-GMM tetramer-binding T cells. In South Africa, adults with active tuberculosis were compared with IGRA-negative and latently infected IGRA-positive adolescents.

In germline, CDR1 is SGDLS, CDR2 YYNGEE. This CDR3 comprises 14 residues. Trimming left V 0 bases short and J 3 bases short, with 6 bases between. The table came from immunoSEQ multiplex PCR; TCRdb's copy has only in-frame clones and leaves some out. The table lists fewer than 55,000 clones, nearly 95% of them singletons, with about 1.5% in the top ten. This sample's time point: new active TB diagnosis, blood taken before or within 7 days of starting treatment. Sample: PBMCs, taken at tuberculosis diagnosis. The clonotype originates from an adult with tuberculosis. The chain is built from TRBV9 and TRBJ1-4; D is ambiguous. CDR3 in DNA: TGTGCCAGCAGCGTAGGGGCAGCTAATGAAAAACTGTTTTTT. It specifies CASSVGAANEKLFF. Complete variable domain (other parts from reference TRBV9 and TRBJ1-4): DSGVTQTPKHLITATGQRVTLRCSPRSGDLSVYWYQQSLDQGLQFLIQYYNGEERAKGNILERFSAQQFPDLHSELNLSSLELGDSALYFCASSVGAANEKLFFGSGTQLSVL.